One sample yielded the 19 T cell receptor beta chains listed below, sequenced in a study of T cell responses to AZD1222 COVID-19 vaccine. Data came from immunoSEQ multiplex PCR; TCRdb stores just in-frame clones and leaves some out. The sample lists 55,000 to 75,000 clones; 80% to 85% were seen once. The sequencing used peripheral blood, collected on day 0 of AZD1222 vaccination. These receptors were obtained from an adult in good health.

CDR3 sequence (DNA): TGTGCCAGCAGTTTCGACATGAACACTGAAGCTTTCTTT. Translated, it gives CASSFDMNTEAFF. V and J are TRBV12-3 or TRBV12-4 and TRBJ1-1; D ambiguous. This CDR3 comprises 13 residues. V was pared by 3 bases and J by 0 bases, with 5 bases between.

The chain has TRBV3-1 (or the pseudogene TRBV3-2) and TRBJ2-7; no clear D. The length of the CDR3 is 18 residues. The germline V gene encodes CDR1 LGHDT and CDR2 YNNKEL (reference sequence). Trimming left V 3 bases short and J 0 bases short, with 21 bases between. DNA of the CDR3: TGTGCCAGCAGCCAGAGGAGATATCGAGCAAACAACTCCTACGAGCAGTACTTC. It is translated as CASSQRRYRANNSYEQYF.

The rearrangement uses TRBV5-1 and TRBJ2-3; D is uncertain. The CDR3 has 14 amino acids. V dropped 2 bases and J dropped 0 bases, with 7 bases sitting between them. Germline CDR1 reads SGHRS; CDR2 reads YFSETQ. The CDR3 region is CASSFRSSTDTQYF. CDR3 in DNA: TGCGCCAGCAGCTTTAGGTCTAGCACAGATACGCAGTATTTT.

This clone appeared many times. The gene calls are TRBV10-2 and TRBJ1-1; no reliable D call. The V gene lost 5 bases and the J gene lost 1 base, with 5 bases spanning the gap. Per the germline V gene, CDR1 is WSHSY and CDR2 is SAAADI. The CDR3 sequence is 12 residues long. In nucleotides, the CDR3 is TGCGCCAGCAGTAATGGGAACACTGAAGCTTTCTTT. Its protein product is CASSNGNTEAFF.

The chain has TRBV5-4 and TRBJ2-2, with a weak D call TRBD2 (5 bases). Trimming stripped 3 bases from V and 4 bases from J, with 16 bases between. Germline V gives CDR1 SGHNT, CDR2 YYREEE (reference sequence). This CDR3 is built from 16 residues. The CDR3 nucleotides read TGTGCCAGCAGCTCACCGCTAGGACTGAGCACCGGGGAGCTGTTTTTT. Translating gives CASSSPLGLSTGELFF.

The gene calls are TRBV18 and TRBJ2-7; D remains ambiguous. This CDR3 is 13 amino acids long. Trimming stripped 3 bases from V and 2 bases from J, with 8 bases between. Germline assignment: CDR1 KGHSH and CDR2 LQKENI. CDR3 amino acids: CASSPDTAYEQYF. The CDR3 nucleotides are TGTGCCAGCTCACCCGACACAGCCTACGAGCAGTACTTC.

The V and J genes are TRBV9 and TRBJ1-1, with D maybe TRBD1 (6 bases). This CDR3 has 14 amino acids. Germline CDR1 SGDLS, CDR2 YYNGEE. V shed 2 bases and J shed 1 base, with 9 bases lying between them. Here the CDR3 reads CASSVVRGNTEAFF. The CDR3, as DNA: TGTGCCAGCAGCGTGGTCAGGGGGAACACTGAAGCTTTCTTT.

V is TRBV7-2 and J is TRBJ2-1, with 9 bases identical to TRBD2. The CDR3 is made up of 14 amino acids. The germline CDR1 and CDR2 sequences are SGHTA and FQGNSA. V was pared by 5 bases and J by 4 bases, with 3 bases of the junction left unmatched. CDR3 coding DNA: TGTGCCAGCAGCCTTAGCGGGGGATACAATGAGCAGTTCTTC. Its translation: CASSLSGGYNEQFF.

The V and J genes are TRBV7-2 and TRBJ1-4, with a tentative D call TRBD1 (5 bases). Germline V gives CDR1 SGHTA, CDR2 FQGNSA. CDR3 length equals 16 residues. Trimming took off 5 bases at V and 3 bases at J, with 16 bases between the two ends. The chain's CDR3 is CASSPGAGNANEKLFF. In DNA form, the CDR3 reads TGTGCCAGCAGCCCCGGAGCAGGGAACGCTAATGAAAAACTGTTTTTT.

The chain carries TRBV9 and TRBJ2-5, with TRBD2 identical over 14 bases. With 4 bases clipped from V and 4 bases from J, the junction kept 9 bases outside the gene matches. Germline CDR1 SGDLS, CDR2 YYNGEE. The length of the CDR3 is 17 residues. Written as DNA, the CDR3 is TGTGCCAGCAGCCCCCAAGGGACTAGCGGGGGAGGAGAGACCCAGTACTTC. Translating gives CASSPQGTSGGGETQYF.

This chain joins TRBV7-3 and TRBJ2-1; TRBD2 might be the D (5 bases). The germline V gene has CDR1 SGHTA and CDR2 FQGTGA. Trimming stripped 5 bases from V and 9 bases from J, with 11 bases between. The length of the CDR3 is 12 residues. Written as DNA, the CDR3 is TGTGCCAGCAGCAGTTTTGAGGGTGAGCAGTTCTTC. Its translation is CASSSFEGEQFF.

The chain has TRBV4-1 and TRBJ2-1; a possible D gene is TRBD2 (6 bases). The germline gives CDR1 MGHRA, CDR2 YSYEKL. V dropped 0 bases and J dropped 2 bases, with 14 bases sitting between them. This CDR3 contains 17 residues. CDR3 protein: CASSQDRRGKPYNEQFF. The CDR3 DNA follows: TGCGCCAGCAGCCAAGATAGACGGGGGAAACCCTACAATGAGCAGTTCTTC.

The chain couples TRBV20-1 to TRBJ2-3; 15 bases align to TRBD2. The CDR3 has 17 residues. The germline gives CDR1 DFQATT, CDR2 SNEGSKA (reference sequence). V trimming: 3 bases; J trimming: 5 bases; junction bases outside the gene matches: 9. The CDR3 sequence: CSASKGLAGGTGDTQYF. The DNA for the CDR3 is TGCAGTGCTAGTAAGGGACTAGCGGGGGGCACGGGAGATACGCAGTATTTT.

The table lists this clone with a count of one. This chain connects TRBV27 to TRBJ1-1, with a weak D call TRBD1 (6 bases). V dropped 0 bases and J dropped 4 bases, with 9 bases sitting between them. Germline loops: CDR1 MNHEY, CDR2 SMNVEV (reference sequence). This CDR3 spans 14 amino acids. CDR3 coding DNA: TGTGCCAGCAGTTTATCATGGGGGGCCACTGAAGCTTTCTTT. Amino acids: CASSLSWGATEAFF.

The CDR3, as DNA: TGTGCCAGCAGCCCGACAGGGGATGAAACAGATACGCAGTATTTT. Translated: CASSPTGDETDTQYF. The chain recombines TRBV21-1 with TRBJ2-3; the D call of TRBD1 is as the table states it, not checked on the DNA. TRBV21-1 is a pseudogene. The CDR3 loop spans 15 amino acids.

This chain connects TRBV19 to TRBJ2-3, with 12 positions matching TRBD2. Germline assignment: CDR1 LNHDA and CDR2 SQIVND (reference sequence). CDR3 length: 14 amino acids. J was trimmed by 2 bases and V by 8 bases; bases with no gene match: 2. This CDR3 is CASGTSGSTDTQYF. CDR3 DNA: TGTGCCAGTGGGACTAGCGGGTCCACAGATACGCAGTATTTT.

The chain uses TRBV10-3 and TRBJ2-1, with TRBD2 identical over 8 bases. Per germline, CDR1 ENHRY and CDR2 SYGVKD. The trim removed 10 bases at V and 5 bases at J, leaving 10 bases unmatched. The CDR3 is 14 residues long. CDR3 residues: CATRDSGVNNEQFF. In nucleotides, the CDR3 is TGTGCCACCCGTGATAGCGGGGTGAACAATGAGCAGTTCTTC.

The chain is built from TRBV19 and TRBJ2-3; 7 bases align to TRBD2. Germline CDR1 is LNHDA and CDR2 is SQIVND (reference sequence). This CDR3 spans 16 amino acids. V trimming: 5 bases; J trimming: 2 bases; junction bases outside the gene matches: 10. CDR3 amino acids: CASSFRAGEITDTQYF. The CDR3 coding sequence is TGTGCCAGTAGTTTCCGGGCGGGGGAGATCACAGATACGCAGTATTTT. Full variable domain (remainder filled in from reference TRBV19 and TRBJ2-3): DGGITQSPKYLFRKEGQNVTLSCEQNLNHDAMYWYRQDPGQGLRLIYYSQIVNDFQKGDIAEGYSVSREKKESFPLTVTSAQKNPTAFYLCASSFRAGEITDTQYFGPGTRLTVL.

The chain combines TRBV19 with TRBJ2-7; TRBD1 aligns across 8 bases. After removal of 5 bases from V and 0 bases from J, the junction contained 12 bases not matched to a gene. The CDR3 totals 17 residues. The germline gives CDR1 LNHDA, CDR2 SQIVND (reference sequence). Here the CDR3 reads CASSGPPGTGFSYEQYF. DNA of the CDR3: TGTGCCAGTAGTGGCCCTCCCGGGACAGGATTCTCCTACGAGCAGTACTTC.